This T cell receptor (beta chain) was retrieved from a study of tumor and adjacent non-tumor tissue in lung cancer. Looking at the study overall: On average, productive TCRbeta reads reached around 4 million per sample.

Turning to this clonotype: Its antigen is unknown.

The junction had 15 bases not matched to a gene; V was cut back by 7 bases and J by 5 bases. The germline gives CDR1 SQVTM, CDR2 ANQGSEA. The CDR3 spans 15 residues. The template was RNA from unsorted bulk tissue. The library came from three nested PCR rounds adapted from ARM-PCR protocols. TCRdb re-derived calls from the multiplex PCR reads in MiXCR, one entry per CDR3 protein. The table records some 200,000 distinct CDR3 sequences, about two thirds of them present only once. General study results and limits: Shorter survival was associated with higher TCR diversity in tumors.

The sample taken for sequencing was lung tumor tissue. The chain joins TRBV29-1 to TRBJ2-3; 7 bases are shared with TRBD2. The source of this sequence is a man aged 55 to 70 with non-small cell lung cancer. The chain's CDR3 is CSAQRLAAVIDTQYF. CDR3 DNA sequence: TGCAGCGCCCAACGTCTAGCGGCTGTCATAGATACGCAGTATTTT.